The 21 T cell receptor beta chains below were found in one sample sequenced in a study of blood T cell repertoires in COVID-19. TCRdb's table, derived via immunoSEQ multiplex PCR, lists solely in-frame clones and lacks some. The sample lists around 310,000 clones, approximately 89% occurring once. Material: PBMCs or T cells enriched from blood (not recorded which). The receptors shown here come from a woman in her 30s who had recovered from COVID-19.

This clone appeared a single time. The V call is TRBV13, the J call TRBJ2-3, with 10 bases identical to TRBD1. The CDR3 has 15 amino acids. The ends lost 5 bases at V and 4 bases at J; junction bases unmatched: 6. Germline values: CDR1 PRHDT, CDR2 FYEKMQ (reference sequence). CDR3 residues: CASSTRQGAADTQYF. The CDR3 DNA reads as TGTGCCAGCAGCACTCGACAGGGGGCCGCAGATACGCAGTATTTT.

The CDR3 nucleotides are TGCGCCAGCAGCCCACAACAGGTTTATCCCCGCAATTCACCCCTCCACTTT. This gives the protein CASSPQQVYPRNSPLHF. V gene TRBV4-1 combines with J gene TRBJ1-6; perhaps TRBD1 as D (5 bases). Trimming took off 4 bases at V and 7 bases at J, with 20 bases between the two ends. The germline V gene encodes CDR1 MGHRA and CDR2 YSYEKL. The CDR3 consists of 17 residues.

The J gene is TRBJ1-1, the V gene TRBV5-4; D unresolved. The CDR3 has 14 amino acids. CDR1 is SGHNT, CDR2 YYREEE, per germline (reference sequence). Trimming removed 4 bases at V and 1 base at J, with 11 bases between. The CDR3 DNA follows: TGTGCCAGCAGCCCCACTTCACGGAACACTGAAGCTTTCTTT. Residues: CASSPTSRNTEAFF. Together with reference TRBV5-4 and TRBJ1-1, the CDR3 gives the full variable domain: ETGVTQSPTHLIKTRGQQVTLRCSSQSGHNTVSWYQQALGQGPQFIFQYYREEENGRGNFPPRFSGLQFPNYSSELNVNALELDDSALYLCASSPTSRNTEAFFGQGTRLTVV.

Note on this clone: Other DNA sequences within the sample encode an identical CDR3. The chain is built from TRBV20-1 and TRBJ1-5; the D gene is possibly TRBD1 (5 bases). The CDR3 runs 13 residues. Trimming left V 3 bases short and J 4 bases short, with 10 bases between. Germline CDR1 and CDR2: DFQATT and SNEGSKA (reference sequence). In DNA, the CDR3 is TGCAGTGCTAGTAGGGGTTCTAATCAGCCCCAGCATTTT. Encoded protein: CSASRGSNQPQHF.

There are a few counts of this clone. J is TRBJ1-1 and V is TRBV3-1 (or the pseudogene TRBV3-2), with D possibly TRBD1 on 6 matching bases. Germline CDR1 reads LGHDT; CDR2 reads YNNKEL (reference sequence). V gave up 0 bases and J gave up 1 base, with 15 bases separating them. The CDR3 spans 17 residues. As DNA, the CDR3 is TGTGCCAGCAGCCAAGAGTTGAAAAACAGGGCGAACACTGAAGCTTTCTTT. Its protein product is CASSQELKNRANTEAFF.

The rearrangement links TRBV6-5 to TRBJ1-3, with 7 bases aligning to TRBD1. J was trimmed by 2 bases and V by 6 bases; bases with no gene match: 7. This CDR3 has 15 amino acids. The germline CDR1 and CDR2 sequences are MNHEY and SVGAGI. The CDR3 spells CASSRSGGPGNTIYF. Written as DNA, the CDR3 is TGTGCCAGCAGCCGATCAGGGGGTCCTGGAAACACCATATATTTT.

The chain combines TRBV18 with TRBJ1-1; 9 nucleotides agree with TRBD1. Germline values: CDR1 KGHSH, CDR2 LQKENI. CDR3 length: 15 amino acids. After removal of 4 bases from V and 7 bases from J, the junction contained 10 bases not matched to a gene. The CDR3 reads CASSLTGQGPNEAFF. Here the CDR3 DNA reads TGTGCCAGCTCACTGACGGGACAGGGCCCTAATGAAGCTTTCTTT.

V usage is TRBV3-1 (or the pseudogene TRBV3-2) and J usage is TRBJ1-4, with TRBD1 identical over 9 bases. This CDR3 comprises 20 residues. With V trimmed by 0 bases and J by 5 bases, 16 bases remained unmatched. Germline loops: CDR1 LGHDT, CDR2 YNNKEL (reference sequence). The CDR3 sequence: CASSQDIIGDLTGGNEKLFF. The CDR3 nucleotides are TGTGCCAGCAGCCAAGACATTATTGGAGATCTCACAGGGGGCAATGAAAAACTGTTTTTT.

The chain links TRBV11-3 to TRBJ2-2; D is possibly TRBD2 (6 bases). The CDR3 has 15 amino acids. The germline V gene encodes CDR1 SGHNT and CDR2 YENEEA. With 4 bases removed from V and 6 bases from J, the gap between germline ends came to 15 bases. CDR3: CASSSGRASAGELFF. Written as DNA, the CDR3 is TGTGCCAGCAGCTCGGGGAGAGCTAGCGCCGGGGAGCTGTTTTTT.

The chain carries TRBV30 and TRBJ1-4, with 9 bases that match TRBD1. Losses at the gene ends were 2 bases for V and 4 bases for J; bases not matched to a gene: 2. The germline V gene encodes CDR1 GTSNPN and CDR2 SVGIG (reference sequence). CDR3 length: 14 residues. In DNA, the CDR3 is TGTGCCTGGAGTATGACAGGGGGTAATGAAAAACTGTTTTTT. Its protein product is CAWSMTGGNEKLFF. Drawing the rest from reference TRBV30 and TRBJ1-4, the complete variable domain is SQTIHQWPATLVQPVGSPLSLECTVEGTSNPNLYWYRQAAGRGLQLLFYSVGIGQISSEVPQNLSASRPQDRQFILSSKKLLLSDSGFYLCAWSMTGGNEKLFFGSGTQLSVL.

The J gene is TRBJ1-1, the V gene TRBV19; D is unclear. Germline assignment: CDR1 LNHDA and CDR2 SQIVND (reference sequence). V lost 4 bases and J 5 bases, leaving 8 bases between the germline ends. The CDR3 length is 12 residues. CDR3 loop: CASSTSLTEAFF. CDR3 DNA sequence: TGTGCCAGTAGTACGTCGTTGACTGAAGCTTTCTTT.

The chain couples TRBV6-1 to TRBJ2-1, with 13 bases matching TRBD2. The CDR3 runs to 17 residues. V shed 0 bases and J 5 bases; nucleotides not matched to a gene: 4. CDR1 MNHNS and CDR2 SASEGT come from the germline V gene. The CDR3 DNA sequence: TGTGCCAGCAGTGAAGCCACGGGACTAGCGGGGAACAATGAGCAGTTCTTC. Encoded protein: CASSEATGLAGNNEQFF.

This clone was observed once. The chain couples TRBV7-2 to TRBJ2-1; 8 positions agree with TRBD2. The CDR3 loop spans 16 amino acids. V lost 5 bases and J lost 5; bases outside the gene matches: 11. The V gene's germline CDR1 is SGHTA and CDR2 FQGNSA. CDR3 loop: CASSIARTSWNNEQFF. The CDR3 DNA is TGTGCCAGCAGCATCGCACGGACTAGCTGGAACAATGAGCAGTTCTTC.

The chain links TRBV7-9 to TRBJ1-4, with 7 bases that match TRBD1. CDR1 SEHNR and CDR2 FQNEAQ come from the germline V gene (reference sequence). The CDR3 totals 15 residues. V dropped 5 bases and J dropped 8; count of bases not matched to a gene: 11. The DNA for the CDR3 is TGTGCCAGCAGCCACACCCGACAGGGTGGCGAAAAACTGTTTTTT. Translated, it gives CASSHTRQGGEKLFF.

The genes are TRBV7-9 and TRBJ2-1; D might be TRBD1 (6 bases). Trimming removed 2 bases at V and 7 bases at J, with 6 bases between. The CDR3 is 12 residues long. In germline, CDR1 is SEHNR, CDR2 FQNEAQ (reference sequence). The CDR3 nucleotides are TGTGCCAGCAGCTTAAGGGGGAATGAGCAGTTCTTC. Amino acids: CASSLRGNEQFF.

The V call is TRBV4-2, the J call TRBJ2-3; weak D call: TRBD1 (6 bases). The germline V gene has CDR1 LGHNA and CDR2 YNFKEQ. Trimming pared 0 bases from V and 6 bases from J, leaving 7 bases between. This CDR3 contains 13 residues. For the CDR3, the DNA is TGTGCCAGCAGCCAAGATCAGGGGGATACGCAGTATTTT. It yields the protein CASSQDQGDTQYF.

The chain couples TRBV6-5 to TRBJ2-3, with 8 bases aligning to TRBD2. J lost 6 bases, V lost 2 bases, and 7 bases had no gene match. The CDR3 covers 15 residues. CDR1 and CDR2 (germline): MNHEY, SVGAGI. DNA of the CDR3: TGTGCCAGCAGTTACAGGTTGGGACTAGTGGATACGCAGTATTTT. Protein product: CASSYRLGLVDTQYF.

The rearrangement links TRBV24-1 to TRBJ2-3, with TRBD2 as a possible D gene (6 bases). The germline CDR1 and CDR2 sequences are KGHDR and SFDVKD. The V and J ends lost 3 bases and 2 bases respectively, with 20 bases between them. The CDR3 extends over 18 amino acids. As DNA, the CDR3 is TGTGCCACCAGTGATGCCGATTTGGGACTGGAAATCACAGATACGCAGTATTTT. It encodes CATSDADLGLEITDTQYF.

V and J are TRBV7-9 and TRBJ1-6; D is unresolved. V lost 4 bases and J lost 4, with 17 bases in between. This CDR3 is 17 amino acids long. Germline-derived CDR1 and CDR2 are SEHNR and FQNEAQ (reference sequence). Here the CDR3 reads CASSSMTRLSYNSPLHF. The CDR3 nucleotides are TGTGCCAGCAGCTCTATGACTCGGCTGAGTTATAATTCACCCCTCCACTTT.

The genes are TRBV4-2 and TRBJ1-1; 9 bases agree with TRBD1. Germline CDR1 reads LGHNA; CDR2 reads YNFKEQ. J lost 4 bases, V lost 2 bases, and 11 bases had no gene match. The CDR3 is 17 residues long. The chain's CDR3 is CASSQLPTGGHGTEAFF. The CDR3 coding sequence is TGTGCCAGCAGCCAATTACCTACAGGGGGCCACGGCACTGAAGCTTTCTTT.

The V call is TRBV14, the J call TRBJ1-2; D gene uncertain. Trimming removed 0 bases at V and 7 bases at J, with 6 bases between. This CDR3 is 12 amino acids long. CDR1 and CDR2 (germline): SGHDN, FVKESK. The chain's CDR3 is CASSQDRVGYTF. For the CDR3, the DNA is TGTGCCAGCAGCCAAGACCGAGTTGGCTACACCTTC.